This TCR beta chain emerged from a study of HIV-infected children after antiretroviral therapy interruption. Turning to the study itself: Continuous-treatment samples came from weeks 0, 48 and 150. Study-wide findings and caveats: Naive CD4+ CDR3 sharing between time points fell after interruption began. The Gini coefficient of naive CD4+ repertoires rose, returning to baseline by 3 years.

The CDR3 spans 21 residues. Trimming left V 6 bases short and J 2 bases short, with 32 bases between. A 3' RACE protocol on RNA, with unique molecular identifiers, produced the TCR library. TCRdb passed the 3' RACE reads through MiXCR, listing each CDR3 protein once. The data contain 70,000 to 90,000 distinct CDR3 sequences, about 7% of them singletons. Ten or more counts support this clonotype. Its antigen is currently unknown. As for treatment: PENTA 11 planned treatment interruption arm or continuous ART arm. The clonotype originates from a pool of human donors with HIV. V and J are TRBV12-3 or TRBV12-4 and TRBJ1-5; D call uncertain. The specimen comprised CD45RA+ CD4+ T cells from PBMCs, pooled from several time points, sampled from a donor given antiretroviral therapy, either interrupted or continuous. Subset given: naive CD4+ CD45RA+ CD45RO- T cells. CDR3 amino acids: CASRLGRVSDPWIRRNQPQHF. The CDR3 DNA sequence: TGTGCCAGCAGGCTCGGGCGAGTTAGTGACCCCTGGATTCGGCGCAATCAGCCCCAGCATTTT.